A selection of T cell receptor beta chains follows, all from one sample in a study of blood T cell repertoires in COVID-19. TCRdb keeps only in-frame clones here, not all; method: immunoSEQ multiplex PCR. Here the sample spans roughly 150,000 clones, 60% to 80% being singletons. The sample taken for sequencing was peripheral blood. Receptors were obtained from a man aged 60 to 75 who had recovered from COVID-19. CDR3s include the opening cysteine and the closing phenylalanine or tryptophan. Fields, in order: J gene, clone size, V gene, D gene, CDR3 protein, CDR3 DNA. D genes are given only for firm matches. Size tells how often a clone was seen (once, few, many) or the class of an expanded clone, and some rows leave it out.

j_call: TRBJ2-1
clone_size: .
v_call: TRBV30
d_call: TRBD2
cdr3_aa: CAWSFLAGSYNEQFF
cdr3_nt: TGTGCCTGGAGTTTTCTAGCGGGGTCTTACAATGAGCAGTTCTTC

j_call: TRBJ2-5
clone_size: .
v_call: TRBV2
d_call: TRBD2
cdr3_aa: CASSGGAAETQYF
cdr3_nt: TGTGCCAGCTCGGGGGGGGCCGCGGAGACCCAGTACTTC

j_call: TRBJ2-2
clone_size: once
v_call: TRBV30
d_call: .
cdr3_aa: CAWRAAGVNTGELFF
cdr3_nt: TGTGCCTGGAGGGCGGCAGGGGTGAACACCGGGGAGCTGTTTTTT

j_call: TRBJ2-7
clone_size: .
v_call: TRBV19
d_call: TRBD1
cdr3_aa: CASSMGYPGQELYEQYF
cdr3_nt: TGTGCCAGTAGTATGGGGTACCCGGGACAGGAACTGTACGAGCAGTACTTC

j_call: TRBJ2-7
clone_size: .
v_call: TRBV4-2
d_call: .
cdr3_aa: CASSQEYLQGSEQYF
cdr3_nt: TGTGCCAGCAGCCAAGAGTACCTACAGGGAAGCGAGCAGTACTTC

j_call: TRBJ2-3
clone_size: .
v_call: TRBV18
d_call: TRBD2
cdr3_aa: CASSPIGTSGRDTQYF
cdr3_nt: TGTGCCAGCTCACCGATTGGGACTAGCGGGAGGGATACGCAGTATTTT

j_call: TRBJ1-2
clone_size: few
v_call: TRBV11-2
d_call: TRBD1
cdr3_aa: CASSTYRGGDYGYTF
cdr3_nt: TGTGCCAGCAGCACATACAGGGGGGGAGACTATGGCTACACCTTC

j_call: TRBJ1-5
clone_size: many
v_call: TRBV6-5
d_call: .
cdr3_aa: CASSYSIQGGQPQHF
cdr3_nt: TGTGCCAGCAGTTACTCTATACAGGGTGGACAGCCCCAGCATTTT

j_call: TRBJ1-6
clone_size: .
v_call: TRBV19
d_call: TRBD1
cdr3_aa: CASSVGQGGSPLHF
cdr3_nt: TGTGCCAGTAGTGTTGGACAGGGAGGGTCACCCCTCCACTTT

j_call: TRBJ2-7
clone_size: .
v_call: TRBV10-2
d_call: .
cdr3_aa: CASSDFGGTGSSYEQYF
cdr3_nt: TGCGCCAGCAGTGATTTTGGGGGCACAGGGAGCTCCTACGAGCAGTACTTC

j_call: TRBJ1-1
clone_size: .
v_call: TRBV29-1
d_call: .
cdr3_aa: CSVASGVGTEAFF
cdr3_nt: TGCAGCGTTGCGTCGGGGGTGGGTACTGAAGCTTTCTTT

j_call: TRBJ1-2
clone_size: .
v_call: TRBV11-1
d_call: .
cdr3_aa: CASSLTDNYGYTF
cdr3_nt: TGTGCCAGCAGCTTAACTGATAACTATGGCTACACCTTC

j_call: TRBJ2-3
clone_size: .
v_call: TRBV5-4
d_call: TRBD2
cdr3_aa: CASSLYGSGGAGDTQYF
cdr3_nt: TGTGCCAGCAGCTTGTACGGCAGCGGGGGGGCTGGAGATACGCAGTATTTT

j_call: TRBJ1-1
clone_size: once
v_call: TRBV5-1
d_call: TRBD1
cdr3_aa: CASSSAGTVNTEAFF
cdr3_nt: TGCGCCAGCAGCTCCGCCGGGACAGTGAACACTGAAGCTTTCTTT

j_call: TRBJ2-3
clone_size: .
v_call: TRBV4-1
d_call: .
cdr3_aa: CASSQDSRGSSTDTQYF
cdr3_nt: TGCGCCAGCAGCCAAGATTCGCGCGGGTCGAGCACAGATACGCAGTATTTT

j_call: TRBJ2-1
clone_size: once
v_call: TRBV3-1/TRBV3-2
d_call: .
cdr3_aa: CASSPGHLNEQFF
cdr3_nt: TGTGCCAGCAGCCCGGGACATTTGAATGAGCAGTTCTTC

j_call: TRBJ1-2
clone_size: .
v_call: TRBV3-1/TRBV3-2
d_call: .
cdr3_aa: CASSQDGFGYTF
cdr3_nt: TGTGCCAGCAGCCAAGATGGCTTTGGCTACACCTTC

j_call: TRBJ2-3
clone_size: .
v_call: TRBV4-2
d_call: .
cdr3_aa: CASSQGRGTDTQYF
cdr3_nt: TGTGCCAGCAGCCAAGGCCGGGGCACAGATACGCAGTATTTT

j_call: TRBJ1-2
clone_size: .
v_call: TRBV27
d_call: .
cdr3_aa: CASSPLSTTGGYTF
cdr3_nt: TGTGCCAGCAGTCCTCTATCAACTACAGGGGGCTACACCTTC

j_call: TRBJ1-1
clone_size: once
v_call: TRBV11-2
d_call: .
cdr3_aa: CASSSPPDRRNTEAFF
cdr3_nt: TGTGCCAGCAGTTCCCCCCCCGACAGGCGGAACACTGAAGCTTTCTTT

j_call: TRBJ2-3
clone_size: .
v_call: TRBV5-1
d_call: TRBD2
cdr3_aa: CASSLGLAGGIDTQYF
cdr3_nt: TGCGCCAGCAGCTTGGGTTTGGCGGGAGGTATAGATACGCAGTATTTT

j_call: TRBJ1-2
clone_size: .
v_call: TRBV4-1
d_call: .
cdr3_aa: CASSQDDGYTF
cdr3_nt: TGCGCCAGCAGCCAAGACGATGGCTACACCTTC